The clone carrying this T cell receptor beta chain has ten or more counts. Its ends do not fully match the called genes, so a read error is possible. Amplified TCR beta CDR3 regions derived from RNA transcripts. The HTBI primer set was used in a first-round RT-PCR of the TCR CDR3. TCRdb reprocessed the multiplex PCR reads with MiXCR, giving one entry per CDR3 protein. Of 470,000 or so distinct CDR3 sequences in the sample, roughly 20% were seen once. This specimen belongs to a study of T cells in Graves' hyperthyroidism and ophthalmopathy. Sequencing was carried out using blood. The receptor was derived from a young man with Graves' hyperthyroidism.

DNA for the CDR3: TGCAGTGCTGGAGACAGGAACACTGAAGCTTTCTTT. Protein product: CSAGDRNTEAFF. The chain links TRBV20-1 to TRBJ1-1; the D gene is possibly TRBD1 (5 bases). The CDR3 has 12 amino acids. In germline, CDR1 is DFQATT, CDR2 SNEGSKA (reference sequence).